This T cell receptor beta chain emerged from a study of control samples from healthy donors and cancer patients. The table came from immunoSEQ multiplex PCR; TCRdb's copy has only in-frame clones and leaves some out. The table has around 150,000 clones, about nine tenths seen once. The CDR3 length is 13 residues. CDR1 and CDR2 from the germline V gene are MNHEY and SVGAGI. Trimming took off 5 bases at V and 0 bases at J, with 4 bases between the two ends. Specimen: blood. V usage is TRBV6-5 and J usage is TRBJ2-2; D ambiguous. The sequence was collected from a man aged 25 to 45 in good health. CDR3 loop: CASSTANTGELFF. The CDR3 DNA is TGTGCCAGCAGTACCGCGAACACCGGGGAGCTGTTTTTT.